Presented here are 15 T cell receptor beta chains from one specimen sequenced in a study of CD8 T cells in ankylosing spondylitis. MiXCR, applied by TCRdb to the 5' RACE reads, yields one record per CDR3 protein. The data show around 300,000 distinct CDR3 sequences, with about 14% seen just once and approximately 0.99% held by the top ten. The sequencing input was blood, either unsorted or a sorted T cell fraction (not recorded which). Receptor source: a male donor with ankylosing spondylitis or in good health (not recorded which).

The rearrangement joins TRBV21-1 to TRBJ2-2; the table's D call, TRBD1, was not checked against the DNA. TRBV21-1 is flagged as a pseudogene. The CDR3 runs to 16 residues. Here the CDR3 reads CASSSRTASNTGELFF. The CDR3 DNA reads TGTGCCAGCAGCTCCCGGACAGCCTCGAACACCGGGGAGCTGTTTTTT.

This clonotype occurred a few times. This chain uses TRBV7-2 with TRBJ2-4; TRBD2 matches 8 bases. V was pared by 2 bases and J by 7 bases, with 7 bases of the junction left unmatched. The CDR3 contains 15 residues. Germline loops: CDR1 SGHTA, CDR2 FQGNSA. The CDR3 sequence: CASSLRSSGGNIQYF. Written as DNA, the CDR3 is TGTGCCAGCAGCTTACGGTCCTCGGGGGGGAACATTCAGTACTTC.

This chain uses TRBV27 with TRBJ2-3, with TRBD2 as a possible D gene (6 bases). The CDR3 runs to 15 residues. The V gene's germline CDR1 is MNHEY and CDR2 SMNVEV (reference sequence). V was trimmed by 5 bases and J by 3 bases, leaving 15 bases between them. The CDR3: CASSLLGRRTDTQYF. As DNA, the CDR3 is TGTGCCAGCAGTCTCCTAGGGAGGAGGACAGATACGCAGTATTTT.

This clonotype was found a few times. The chain recombines TRBV5-1 with TRBJ1-6; D is undetermined. Germline V gene data show CDR1 as SGHRS and CDR2 as YFSETQ. The CDR3 is made up of 15 amino acids. V lost 0 bases, J lost 8 bases, and 12 bases lay in between. Here the CDR3 DNA reads TGCGCCAGCAGCTTGGATATGGCAGCCGATTCACCCCTCCACTTT. Its translation is CASSLDMAADSPLHF.

This clonotype was observed once. V and J are TRBV5-1 and TRBJ1-2, with D uncertain. There are 15 residues in the CDR3. Trimming removed 0 bases from V and 3 bases from J, with 12 bases in between. Germline V CDR1 and CDR2: SGHRS, YFSETQ. CDR3 protein: CASSLEGQTHYGYTF. The CDR3, as DNA: TGCGCCAGCAGCTTGGAGGGCCAAACCCACTATGGCTACACCTTC.

This clonotype was counted a few times. The V and J genes are TRBV3-1 and TRBJ2-7; possibly TRBD1 for D (6 bases). The ends were cut back, 1 base at V and 3 bases at J, with 13 bases in the middle. The CDR3 has 15 amino acids. CDR1 is LGHDT and CDR2 is YNNKEL in the germline V gene (reference sequence). This chain's CDR3 is CASSQGQATYYEQYF. CDR3 coding DNA: TGTGCCAGCAGCCAAGGACAGGCGACTTACTACGAGCAGTACTTC.

Only a few counts were recorded for this clonotype. This CDR3 reads CASGFEAGLGNSPLHF. CDR3 nucleotide sequence: TGTGCTAGTGGTTTCGAGGCGGGACTGGGGAATTCACCCCTCCACTTT. V gene TRBV12-5 combines with J gene TRBJ1-6; D perhaps matches TRBD1 (5 bases). V dropped 3 bases and J dropped 7 bases, with 16 bases sitting between them. There are 16 residues in the CDR3. Germline V gene data show CDR1 as LGHNT and CDR2 as FRNRAP.

The CDR3 nucleotides read TGTGCCAGCAGCCCCCTGTTGGGGCTGATGGAAGCTTTCTTT. Translation gives CASSPLLGLMEAFF. The chain joins TRBV7-9 to TRBJ1-1, with a possible D match to TRBD1 (5 bases). V lost 5 bases, J lost 8 bases, and 18 bases lay in between. The CDR3 is made up of 14 amino acids. Germline lookup yields CDR1 SEHNR and CDR2 FQNEAQ (reference sequence).

V usage is TRBV7-2 and J usage is TRBJ1-5; D is unresolved. Looked up from germline, CDR1 is SGHTA and CDR2 is FQGNSA. The CDR3 runs to 12 residues. V was pared by 5 bases and J by 4 bases, with 6 bases between. CDR3 nucleotide sequence: TGTGCCAGCAGCGTCCTGAATCAGCCCCAGCATTTT. Amino acid sequence: CASSVLNQPQHF.

In its sample, this clonotype was seen a few times. The V call is TRBV12-3 or TRBV12-4, the J call TRBJ1-1; D is perhaps TRBD1 (6 bases). Trimming pared 5 bases from V and 4 bases from J, leaving 11 bases between. CDR3 length: 13 amino acids. CDR3 coding DNA: TGTGCCAGCAGTCGGGGGCTCCTCACTGAAGCTTTCTTT. Protein sequence: CASSRGLLTEAFF.

The gene calls are TRBV25-1 and TRBJ1-1, with TRBD1 as a possible D gene (6 bases). Per germline, CDR1 MGHDK and CDR2 SYGVNS. Between the trimmed V and J ends, which lost 7 bases and 3 bases, there was a span of 12 bases. The CDR3 is 13 amino acids. The CDR3 nucleotides are TGTGCCAGCATGCGGGGGCCCGACACTGAAGCTTTCTTT. This translates into CASMRGPDTEAFF.

On this clonotype itself: The germline gene is not matched at one end of the junction; a read error may be the cause. J is TRBJ2-3 and V is TRBV20-1; 7 bases agree with TRBD2. Germline CDR1 DFQATT, CDR2 SNEGSKA (reference sequence). This CDR3 region has 14 residues. DNA of the CDR3: TGCAGTACCGAAGGGCGGGGGAGAACAGATACTCAGTATTTT. It codes for CSTEGRGRTDTQYF.

The chain employs TRBV5-1 and TRBJ2-1; D uncertain. Germline V CDR1 and CDR2: SGHRS, YFSETQ. This CDR3 contains 13 residues. V lost 10 bases to trimming and J lost 5 bases, with 16 bases between them. The CDR3 is CACVLGVNNEQFF. The CDR3 nucleotides read TGCGCCTGCGTTCTAGGAGTAAACAATGAGCAGTTCTTC.

In its sample, this clonotype was seen many times. The genes are TRBV12-3 or TRBV12-4 and TRBJ1-1; weak D call: TRBD1 (5 bases). This CDR3 has 15 amino acids. The V end lost 3 bases, the J end lost 1 base, and 12 bases lay between the germline ends. Here the CDR3 DNA reads TGTGCCAGCAGTTTCTCTCCAGGGCCGAACACTGAAGCTTTCTTT. Translation: CASSFSPGPNTEAFF.

V gene TRBV12-3 or TRBV12-4 combines with J gene TRBJ1-5; TRBD1 matches 7 bases. V shed 6 bases, J shed 5 bases, and the junction held 7 bases outside the gene matches. CDR3 length: 14 residues. The CDR3 sequence is CASSPGGGDQPQHF. The CDR3 DNA is TGTGCCAGCAGCCCCGGAGGGGGCGATCAGCCCCAGCATTTT.